The next 31 T cell receptor beta chains were all read from a single sample in a study of T-cell reconstitution after alpha-beta-depleted transplantation in children. A TCRbeta library incorporating unique molecular identifiers was prepared. TCRdb reprocessed the PCR reads with MiXCR, giving one entry per CDR3 protein. The sample has 490,000 or so distinct CDR3 sequences, approximately 12% seen once. Sequences were derived from PBMCs from the stem cell graft donor, sampled from the stem cell graft. The receptors come from a human donor who donated a stem cell graft to a child with combined immunodeficiency.

This clonotype was seen repeatedly, ten times or more. This rearrangement joins TRBV18 to TRBJ2-1; no clear D gene. Germline V gives CDR1 KGHSH, CDR2 LQKENI. V was shortened by 2 bases and J by 0 bases, with 14 bases between the two germline ends. The CDR3 spans 17 residues. The CDR3 region has the DNA TGTGCCAGCTCACCATCAGGAAGCTTAAGCTCCTACAATGAGCAGTTCTTC. Residues: CASSPSGSLSSYNEQFF.

This clonotype was recorded at least ten times. This chain joins TRBV6-5 and TRBJ2-5; the match to TRBD1 covers 12 bases. The CDR3 sequence is 15 residues long. In germline, CDR1 is MNHEY, CDR2 SVGAGI. With V trimmed by 4 bases and J by 5 bases, 5 bases remained unmatched. The CDR3 protein is CASSWRDRGQETQYF. CDR3 sequence (DNA): TGTGCCAGCAGTTGGAGGGACAGGGGGCAGGAGACCCAGTACTTC.

This clonotype was recorded a few times. The CDR3 protein is CASSRRTGRTGELFF. The DNA for the CDR3 is TGTGCCAGCAGCCGTAGAACAGGGAGAACCGGGGAGCTGTTTTTT. The rearrangement uses TRBV11-2 and TRBJ2-2, with D tentatively TRBD1 (6 bases). Trimming pared 5 bases from V and 5 bases from J, leaving 15 bases between. Per germline, CDR1 SGHAT and CDR2 FQNNGV. The CDR3 contains 15 residues.

This chain uses TRBV6-2 or TRBV6-3 with TRBJ2-2, with 9 bases that match TRBD2. The trim removed 6 bases at V and 6 bases at J, leaving 2 bases unmatched. Germline V gene lookup returns CDR1 MNHEY and CDR2 SVGEGT. The CDR3 is 13 amino acids. Here the CDR3 reads CASSGLASGELFF. The CDR3 coding sequence is TGTGCCAGCAGCGGACTAGCGTCCGGGGAGCTGTTTTTT.

J is TRBJ2-7 and V is TRBV20-1; D gene uncertain. The V and J ends lost 2 bases and 6 bases respectively, with 14 bases between them. CDR1 and CDR2 (germline): DFQATT, SNEGSKA (reference sequence). The CDR3 is made up of 13 amino acids. CDR3 sequence (DNA): TGCAGTGCTAGATTAAGTAGGGTCAGCGAGCAGTACTTC. Translation gives CSARLSRVSEQYF.

The chain couples TRBV7-2 to TRBJ1-1; unclear D gene. V was cut by 0 bases and J by 5 bases, with 13 bases left in between. CDR1 is SGHTA and CDR2 is FQGNSA in the germline V gene. This CDR3 is 15 amino acids long. For the CDR3, the DNA is TGTGCCAGCAGCTTAGCCGTTCGAGGTTGGACTGAAGCTTTCTTT. Translating it yields CASSLAVRGWTEAFF. The full variable domain, rest sourced from reference TRBV7-2 and TRBJ1-1, is GAGVSQSPSNKVTEKGKDVELRCDPISGHTALYWYRQSLGQGLEFLIYFQGNSAPDKSGLPSDRFSAERTGGSVSTLTIQRTQQEDSAVYLCASSLAVRGWTEAFFGQGTRLTVV.

The chain combines TRBV5-1 with TRBJ2-2; 8 bases agree with TRBD2. The junction had 8 bases not matched to a gene; V was cut back by 3 bases and J by 4 bases. The germline gives CDR1 SGHRS, CDR2 YFSETQ. The CDR3 loop spans 16 amino acids. The CDR3 DNA follows: TGCGCCAGCAGCTGGACTAGCAGCACTATCACCGGGGAGCTGTTTTTT. This encodes CASSWTSSTITGELFF.

The chain carries TRBV11-1 and TRBJ2-5, with D hard to call. The CDR3 contains 14 residues. Germline V gives CDR1 SGHAT, CDR2 FQDESV (reference sequence). The V end lost 5 bases, the J end lost 4 bases, and 14 bases lay between the germline ends. CDR3 protein: CASSPVGLRETQYF. CDR3 nucleotide sequence: TGTGCCAGCAGCCCAGTCGGGCTAAGAGAGACCCAGTACTTC.

This clonotype was seen at least ten times. The rearrangement links TRBV12-3 or TRBV12-4 to TRBJ2-7; tentatively, D is TRBD2 (6 bases). V gave up 6 bases and J gave up 3 bases, with 18 bases separating them. This CDR3 contains 15 residues. The CDR3 here is CASSPGVAEIYEQYF. As DNA, the CDR3 is TGTGCCAGCAGCCCCGGGGTAGCGGAGATCTACGAGCAGTACTTC.

The rearrangement joins TRBV7-8 to TRBJ2-5; D is unclear. Germline V gene lookup returns CDR1 SGHVS and CDR2 FQNEAQ. The V gene lost 5 bases and the J gene lost 5 bases, with 18 bases spanning the gap. The CDR3 consists of 15 residues. CDR3 sequence: CASSTPDHPDETQYF. The CDR3 bases are TGTGCCAGCAGCACGCCGGACCATCCAGACGAGACCCAGTACTTC.

The chain uses TRBV7-2 and TRBJ1-2, with a weak D call TRBD1 (5 bases). Germline V lookup: CDR1 SGHTA, CDR2 FQGNSA. The CDR3 covers 14 residues. V was shortened by 3 bases and J by 6 bases, with 14 bases between the two germline ends. CDR3 DNA sequence: TGTGCCAGCAGCTTGGCCCAGGGAGGGGATGGCTACACCTTC. Its translation is CASSLAQGGDGYTF.

This clonotype has only a few counts. The chain carries TRBV6-1 and TRBJ1-5, with unresolved D. CDR3 length equals 15 residues. Trimming left V 5 bases short and J 1 base short, with 12 bases between. The germline gives CDR1 MNHNS, CDR2 SASEGT. The CDR3 spells CASSLSLQSNQPQHF. CDR3 bases: TGTGCCAGCAGTCTTTCACTACAGAGCAATCAGCCCCAGCATTTT.

J is TRBJ1-5 and V is TRBV6-2 or TRBV6-3; TRBD1 agrees at 7 bases. The germline V gene has CDR1 MNHEY and CDR2 SVGEGT. V dropped 2 bases and J dropped 0; count of bases not matched to a gene: 1. This CDR3 is 15 amino acids long. The DNA of the CDR3 is TGTGCCAGCAGTTACCGGACAGGTAGCAATCAGCCCCAGCATTTT. This gives the protein CASSYRTGSNQPQHF.

The chain recombines TRBV5-1 with TRBJ2-7; D gene unclear. The germline V gene encodes CDR1 SGHRS and CDR2 YFSETQ. Trimming cost V 4 bases and J 4 bases, with 15 bases left between them. The CDR3 has 14 amino acids. The chain's CDR3 is CASSPAPGVYEQYF. In nucleotides, the CDR3 is TGCGCCAGCAGCCCAGCCCCTGGAGTGTACGAGCAGTACTTC.

The sample holds a few counts of this clonotype. In DNA, the CDR3 is TGTGCCAGCAGTTTGGGGGCGAGCGCCTACAATGAGCAGTTCTTC. It specifies CASSLGASAYNEQFF. V is TRBV12-3 or TRBV12-4 and J is TRBJ2-1; tentatively, D is TRBD1 (6 bases). The CDR3 has 15 amino acids. The V and J ends lost 3 bases and 2 bases respectively, with 11 bases between them.

This clonotype was observed many times. As DNA, the CDR3 is TGCAGCGTTTCTAGCGGGAAAGAGACCCAGTACTTC. Its translation: CSVSSGKETQYF. The chain is built from TRBV29-1 and TRBJ2-5, with TRBD2 matching over 9 bases. Germline CDR1 reads SQVTM; CDR2 reads ANQGSEA. V was pared by 5 bases and J by 3 bases, with 1 base of the junction left unmatched. This CDR3 is 12 amino acids long.

This clonotype was detected a few times. The junction departs from the called germline gene at one end, perhaps through a read error. The V call is TRBV11-2, the J call TRBJ2-1; no firm D call. Germline assignment: CDR1 SGHAT and CDR2 FQNNGV. The CDR3 has 8 amino acids. The CDR3 coding sequence is TGTGCCAGCAGCTTTTTCGACTTC. Its translation: CASSFFDF.

The chain links TRBV9 to TRBJ2-7; D is perhaps TRBD1 or TRBD2 (5 bases each). Per germline, CDR1 SGDLS and CDR2 YYNGEE. The CDR3 sequence is 13 residues long. V gave up 4 bases and J gave up 6 bases, with 14 bases separating them. In nucleotides, the CDR3 is TGTGCCAGCAGCCCTGGGACCTTCCTCGAGCAGTACTTC. This translates into CASSPGTFLEQYF.

This clonotype was detected many times. The chain combines TRBV9 with TRBJ1-1; a weak D match, TRBD1 (6 bases). Between the trimmed V and J ends, which lost 4 bases and 5 bases, there was a span of 12 bases. CDR3 length equals 13 residues. The germline CDR1 and CDR2 sequences are SGDLS and YYNGEE. CDR3: CASSPGGWTEAFF. CDR3 sequence (DNA): TGTGCCAGCAGCCCTGGGGGCTGGACTGAAGCTTTCTTT.

DNA of the CDR3: TGTGCCAGCAGCCATCACAGGGCTGGCTCGGCAGATACGCAGTATTTT. This codes for CASSHHRAGSADTQYF. The chain employs TRBV4-2 and TRBJ2-3; perhaps TRBD1 as D (6 bases). The CDR3 is 16 residues long. Trimming stripped 3 bases from V and 4 bases from J, with 17 bases between. Germline assignment: CDR1 LGHNA and CDR2 YNFKEQ.

This clonotype was observed a few times. This chain joins TRBV6-1 and TRBJ1-1, with a tentative D call TRBD1 (5 bases). V gave up 0 bases and J gave up 3 bases, with 11 bases separating them. The CDR3 is made up of 15 amino acids. Germline V gives CDR1 MNHNS, CDR2 SASEGT. The CDR3 DNA reads as TGTGCCAGCAGTGAAGCCGATTCAGGGTACACTGAAGCTTTCTTT. The encoded protein is CASSEADSGYTEAFF.

This clonotype was seen repeatedly, ten times or more. This chain uses TRBV20-1 with TRBJ2-5; the D is unclear. Germline V gene sequence: CDR1 DFQATT, CDR2 SNEGSKA (reference sequence). The ends were cut back, 5 bases at V and 4 bases at J, with 8 bases in the middle. The length of the CDR3 is 11 residues. CDR3 sequence (DNA): TGCAGTGCTGGTACGGGAGAGACCCAGTACTTC. The encoded protein is CSAGTGETQYF.

Ten or more counts support this clonotype. CDR3 coding DNA: TGTGCCAGCAGCCATCAGCGGGATCTAGGGGAGCAGTTCTTC. It codes for CASSHQRDLGEQFF. The chain employs TRBV11-3 and TRBJ2-1; 7 bases align to TRBD2. The length of the CDR3 is 14 residues. Trimming cost V 5 bases and J 10 bases; bases outside gene matches: 11. The V gene's germline CDR1 is SGHNT and CDR2 YENEEA.

This clonotype was recorded a few times. The chain combines TRBV29-1 with TRBJ2-7; tentatively, D is TRBD2 (6 bases). The CDR3 is 11 amino acids. The germline V and J ends were trimmed by 7 bases and 6 bases, with 13 bases remaining between them. CDR1 and CDR2 from the germline V gene are SQVTM and ANQGSEA. The CDR3 loop is CSGSKGGEQYF. Written as DNA, the CDR3 is TGCAGCGGAAGCAAGGGAGGCGAGCAGTACTTC.

This clonotype was detected only a few times. This chain links TRBV20-1 with TRBJ2-7; 13 bases line up with TRBD2. This CDR3 spans 15 amino acids. Per the germline V gene, CDR1 is DFQATT and CDR2 is SNEGSKA (reference sequence). V was pared by 0 bases and J by 4 bases, with 3 bases of the junction left unmatched. The CDR3 sequence is CSARDLTSGRYEQYF. In DNA form, the CDR3 reads TGCAGTGCTAGAGATCTGACTAGCGGGAGGTACGAGCAGTACTTC.

The CDR3 loop is CASSPMLQPQHF. Written as DNA, the CDR3 is TGTGCCAGCAGTCCCATGCTGCAGCCCCAGCATTTT. The chain uses TRBV12-3 or TRBV12-4 and TRBJ1-5; D unresolved. CDR3 length equals 12 residues. Trimming cost V 5 bases and J 7 bases, with 9 bases left between them.

This clonotype came up many times. V is TRBV27 and J is TRBJ2-3; TRBD1 aligns across 7 bases. Per germline, CDR1 MNHEY and CDR2 SMNVEV (reference sequence). V lost 5 bases, J lost 3 bases, and 11 bases stayed unmatched. The CDR3 runs to 16 residues. The CDR3 sequence: CASSSPTGAGTDTQYF. In DNA form, the CDR3 reads TGTGCCAGCAGTAGCCCAACAGGGGCGGGTACAGATACGCAGTATTTT.

V gene TRBV5-1 combines with J gene TRBJ2-7; TRBD1 aligns across 7 bases. The germline V gene has CDR1 SGHRS and CDR2 YFSETQ. The CDR3 sequence is 14 residues long. The V gene end was trimmed by 4 bases and the J gene end by 3 bases; junction bases not matched to a gene: 7. CDR3 loop: CASSDGAGGYEQYF. The CDR3 DNA is TGCGCCAGCAGCGATGGGGCAGGGGGCTACGAGCAGTACTTC.

V and J are TRBV7-6 and TRBJ1-4, with 8 bases identical to TRBD1. The V segment lost 5 bases and the J segment 5 bases; nucleotides outside the gene matches: 7. CDR1 is SGHVS and CDR2 is FNYEAQ in the germline V gene. The CDR3 length is 15 residues. CDR3 sequence: CASSRQGAVNEKLFF. DNA for the CDR3: TGTGCCAGCAGCCGCCAGGGGGCGGTAAATGAAAAACTGTTTTTT.

The chain combines TRBV7-6 with TRBJ1-2; D is uncertain. In germline, CDR1 is SGHVS, CDR2 FNYEAQ. V lost 0 bases and J 5 bases, leaving 10 bases between the germline ends. This CDR3 contains 14 residues. The CDR3: CASSLAPASYGYTF. CDR3 DNA sequence: TGTGCCAGCAGCTTAGCCCCAGCGTCGTATGGCTACACCTTC.

The chain combines TRBV12-3 or TRBV12-4 with TRBJ2-3, with 13 bases aligning to TRBD2. The CDR3 contains 15 residues. Losses at the gene ends were 3 bases for V and 6 bases for J; bases not matched to a gene: 3. In DNA form, the CDR3 reads TGTGCCAGCAGTTTTGGGACTAGCGGGGCCGATACGCAGTATTTT. The encoded protein is CASSFGTSGADTQYF.